A selection of T cell receptor beta chains follows, all from one sample in a study of CD8 T cells in ankylosing spondylitis. TCRdb ran MiXCR on the 5' RACE reads and lists one entry per CDR3 protein. The sample includes more than 500,000 distinct CDR3 sequences, roughly 5.3% of them seen just once. Sequencing was done on a sample of blood, either unsorted or a sorted T cell fraction (not recorded which). The receptor source for this set is a male donor with ankylosing spondylitis. The CDR3 runs from the conserved cysteine through the conserved F or W. The order of the fields is V gene, J gene, CDR3 length, CDR3 protein.

TRBV20-1,TRBJ2-1,15,CSARDGTSPYNEQFF
TRBV6-2/TRBV6-3,TRBJ2-6,21,CASSPSSWDRGVGPGANVLTF
TRBV4-1,TRBJ2-5,16,CASSQTQTGIQETQYF
TRBV20-1,TRBJ2-5,16,CSASTRPSGTGETQYF
TRBV12-3/TRBV12-4,TRBJ2-3,15,CASTDPWGETDTQYF
TRBV9,TRBJ2-2,16,CASSVNKKGGTGELFF
TRBV4-3,TRBJ2-2,16,CASSPRQGLRTGELFF
TRBV5-6,TRBJ2-1,13,CASRLALVDEQFF
TRBV6-1,TRBJ2-1,15,CASTPAGTINNEQFF
TRBV7-6,TRBJ2-5,16,CASSLVWQGATETQYF
TRBV29-1,TRBJ2-1,16,CSVEQVSVPTYNEQFF
TRBV10-3,TRBJ1-1,11,CATRVNTEAFF
TRBV6-5,TRBJ2-3,17,CASSYSGRGSNTDTQYF
TRBV27,TRBJ2-7,15,CASSLLGQGLYEQYF
TRBV7-2,TRBJ2-1,14,CASSLAGPYNEQFF
TRBV28,TRBJ2-2,14,CATTGTMNTGELFF
TRBV20-1,TRBJ1-6,16,CSARYRASSYNSPLHF
TRBV29-1,TRBJ1-2,12,CSVEDGGYGYTF
TRBV6-4,TRBJ2-1,16,CASSDSFLAGYNEQFF
TRBV5-1,TRBJ1-1,15,CASSGEAAVGTEAFF
TRBV20-1,TRBJ2-1,14,CSALTSGRPDEQFF
TRBV6-5,TRBJ2-2,16,CASSYWGRANTGELFF
TRBV20-1,TRBJ1-1,14,CSTRPPLRNTEAFF
TRBV11-1,TRBJ1-5,17,CASSLEGDVRGNQPQHF
TRBV20-1,TRBJ1-4,12,CSAMPSSGKLFF
TRBV7-2,TRBJ1-6,15,CASSLHRLYNSPLHF
TRBV9,TRBJ2-5,15,CASSVEQGGQETQYF
TRBV15,TRBJ2-3,12,CATSSPFAPQYF
TRBV6-1,TRBJ2-7,15,CASSEGPGTDYEQYF
TRBV10-3,TRBJ2-7,16,CAISAWTSGISYEQYF
TRBV20-1,TRBJ2-1,17,CSARDLLAVYSYNEQFF
TRBV5-1,TRBJ2-1,12,CASSLVTPEQFF
TRBV2,TRBJ1-1,14,CASSDPTGNTEAFF
TRBV5-1,TRBJ1-5,15,CASSWTGAHNQPQHF
TRBV11-2,TRBJ2-7,15,CASSSRGDSAYEQYF
TRBV27,TRBJ1-5,13,CASSSRGDQPQHF